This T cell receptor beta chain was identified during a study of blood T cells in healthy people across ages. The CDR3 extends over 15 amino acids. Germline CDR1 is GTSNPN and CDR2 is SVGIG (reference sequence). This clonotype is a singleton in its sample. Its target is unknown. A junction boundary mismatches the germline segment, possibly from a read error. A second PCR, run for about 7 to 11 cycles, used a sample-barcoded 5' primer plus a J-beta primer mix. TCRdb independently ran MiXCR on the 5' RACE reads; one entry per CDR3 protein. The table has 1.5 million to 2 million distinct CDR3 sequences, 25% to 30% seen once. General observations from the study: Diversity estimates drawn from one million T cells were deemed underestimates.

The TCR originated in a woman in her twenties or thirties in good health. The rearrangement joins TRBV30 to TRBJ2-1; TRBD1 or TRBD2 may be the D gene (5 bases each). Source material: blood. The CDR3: CAWSRDGNSYNEQVF. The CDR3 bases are TGTGCCTGGAGCCGGGACGGTAACTCCTACAATGAGCAGGTCTTC.